These 31 T cell receptor beta chains originate from one sample sequenced in a study of blood T cell repertoires in COVID-19. Repertoires were generated with immunoSEQ multiplex PCR, while TCRdb's copy carries only in-frame clones and drops some. The profile shows roughly 99,000 clones, about four fifths of them singletons. The sequencing sample was made of peripheral blood. Receptors originate from a woman of 80 years or more with active or convalescent COVID-19.

In its sample, this clone was seen once. The chain couples TRBV6-6 to TRBJ2-7; the match to TRBD1 covers 7 bases. J was trimmed by 2 bases and V by 5 bases; bases with no gene match: 18. The CDR3 runs 18 residues. Germline CDR1 MNHNY, CDR2 SVGAGI (reference sequence). The chain's CDR3 is CASSHVQGVPSSPYEQYF. The DNA of the CDR3 is TGTGCCAGCAGTCATGTTCAGGGGGTTCCGTCTTCCCCCTACGAGCAGTACTTC.

The chain has TRBV19 and TRBJ2-5, with D possibly being TRBD1 (5 bases). The CDR3 covers 12 residues. The germline gives CDR1 LNHDA, CDR2 SQIVND (reference sequence). The V gene lost 8 bases and the J gene lost 4 bases, with 11 bases spanning the gap. The CDR3 loop reads CASGHIGETQYF. The CDR3, as DNA: TGTGCCAGTGGACACATCGGAGAGACCCAGTACTTC.

The gene calls are TRBV19 and TRBJ1-4, with TRBD1 as a possible D gene (5 bases). V was cut by 6 bases and J by 4 bases, with 18 bases left in between. CDR3 length: 16 residues. Germline V gene sequence: CDR1 LNHDA, CDR2 SQIVND (reference sequence). The CDR3 region is CASSIALGLDNEKLFF. CDR3 sequence (DNA): TGTGCCAGTAGCATTGCCCTGGGACTTGATAATGAAAAACTGTTTTTT.

The chain uses TRBV28 and TRBJ2-7; a weak D match, TRBD1 (5 bases). V was shortened by 3 bases and J by 0 bases, with 12 bases between the two germline ends. CDR1 MDHEN and CDR2 SYDVKM come from the germline V gene. This CDR3 is 15 amino acids long. The CDR3 DNA is TGTGCCAGCAGTTTGGGGTCAGGGTTCTCCTACGAGCAGTACTTC. It codes for CASSLGSGFSYEQYF.

This clone was recorded a few times. V gene TRBV10-2 combines with J gene TRBJ2-3, with TRBD2 matching 11 bases. J was trimmed by 5 bases and V by 11 bases; bases with no gene match: 18. This CDR3 comprises 17 residues. Germline V gene data show CDR1 as WSHSY and CDR2 as SAAADI. Here the CDR3 reads CASKATSGTFQGDTQYF. The CDR3 DNA sequence: TGCGCCTCAAAAGCGACTAGCGGGACCTTTCAGGGAGATACGCAGTATTTT.

This clone was recorded a few times. The J gene is TRBJ2-3, the V gene TRBV28; TRBD2 matches at 11 bases. The junction had 9 bases not matched to a gene; V was cut back by 6 bases and J by 7 bases. Germline V gene lookup returns CDR1 MDHEN and CDR2 SYDVKM. The CDR3 is 15 amino acids. The CDR3: CASSSLAGALHTQYF. In nucleotides, the CDR3 is TGTGCCAGCAGCTCACTAGCGGGAGCCTTACATACGCAGTATTTT.

The rearrangement joins TRBV7-9 to TRBJ2-1; 8 nucleotides agree with TRBD2. V shed 5 bases, J shed 8 bases, and the junction held 11 bases outside the gene matches. Germline V CDR1 and CDR2: SEHNR, FQNEAQ (reference sequence). The CDR3 has 15 amino acids. The CDR3 is CASSPGGGRPDEQFF. DNA for the CDR3: TGTGCCAGCAGCCCCGGGGGCGGGAGGCCTGATGAGCAGTTCTTC.

The chain carries TRBV11-2 and TRBJ1-1, with D unresolved. Per germline, CDR1 SGHAT and CDR2 FQNNGV. V was clipped by 3 bases and J by 1 base, with 9 bases between them. The CDR3 covers 14 residues. The CDR3 sequence: CASSFSGKNTEAFF. CDR3 bases: TGTGCCAGCAGCTTTTCCGGGAAGAACACTGAAGCTTTCTTT.

The chain uses TRBV7-2 and TRBJ2-3; D is possibly TRBD1 (6 bases). Per germline, CDR1 SGHTA and CDR2 FQGNSA. With 6 bases removed from V and 2 bases from J, the gap between germline ends came to 15 bases. The CDR3 is made up of 15 amino acids. CDR3 amino acids: CASRPRGSITDTQYF. The CDR3 bases are TGTGCCAGCAGACCCAGGGGATCGATCACAGATACGCAGTATTTT.

This clone was seen only a few times. The chain links TRBV27 to TRBJ1-6; the D gene is possibly TRBD1 (6 bases). In germline, CDR1 is MNHEY, CDR2 SMNVEV (reference sequence). The CDR3 covers 12 residues. The V end was cut by 6 bases, the J end by 12 bases, with 12 bases between. The DNA for the CDR3 is TGTGCCAGCAGCTCTGGGGGCGGACCCCTCCACTTT. It codes for CASSSGGGPLHF.

The genes are TRBV6-1 and TRBJ1-2, with a possible D match to TRBD1 (5 bases). With 3 bases removed from V and 8 bases from J, the gap between germline ends came to 16 bases. In germline, CDR1 is MNHNS, CDR2 SASEGT. The CDR3 is 14 residues long. The CDR3 DNA follows: TGTGCCAGCAGTGATCCCAGGGTAAGCAGCGGCTACACCTTC. Translated: CASSDPRVSSGYTF.

This clone was observed a handful of times. This sequence joins TRBV27 and TRBJ2-2; 10 bases map to TRBD1. Germline V lookup: CDR1 MNHEY, CDR2 SMNVEV (reference sequence). The CDR3 length is 15 residues. J lost 4 bases, V lost 8 bases, and 7 bases had no gene match. The CDR3 coding sequence is TGTGCCAGCCAGCGGGACAGGGGTACCACCGGGGAGCTGTTTTTT. Residues: CASQRDRGTTGELFF.

The rearrangement links TRBV29-1 to TRBJ2-5; D not resolved. The CDR3 length is 12 residues. Trimming removed 5 bases at V and 4 bases at J, with 11 bases between. CDR1 is SQVTM, CDR2 ANQGSEA, per germline. The CDR3 reads CSVQASVETQYF. The CDR3 nucleotides are TGCAGCGTTCAAGCCAGCGTAGAGACCCAGTACTTC.

This clone appeared once. The chain has TRBV19 and TRBJ1-4; 11 positions match TRBD1. This CDR3 has 14 amino acids. Looked up from germline, CDR1 is LNHDA and CDR2 is SQIVND (reference sequence). Losses at the gene ends were 7 bases for V and 7 bases for J; bases not matched to a gene: 5. The CDR3 is CASTPGTGGEKLFF. The DNA of the CDR3 is TGTGCCAGTACCCCAGGGACAGGGGGTGAAAAACTGTTTTTT.

The chain uses TRBV18 and TRBJ2-7; 10 positions match TRBD2. With 1 base clipped from V and 0 bases from J, the junction kept 6 bases outside the gene matches. CDR1 is KGHSH, CDR2 LQKENI, per germline. The CDR3 totals 17 residues. The CDR3 nucleotides are TGTGCCAGCTCACCACTAGCGGGAGGACTAAGCTCCTACGAGCAGTACTTC. Translation gives CASSPLAGGLSSYEQYF.

CDR3 protein: CAINRDTGTGELFF. The CDR3 nucleotides are TGTGCCATCAACAGGGATACAGGGACCGGGGAGCTGTTTTTT. The rearrangement uses TRBV10-3 and TRBJ2-2, with a possible D match to TRBD1 (6 bases). This CDR3 region has 14 residues. CDR1 is ENHRY and CDR2 is SYGVKD in the germline V gene. V shed 7 bases and J shed 5 bases, with 14 bases lying between them.

This clone was observed a handful of times. The chain couples TRBV19 to TRBJ1-5; D unresolved. The CDR3 length is 15 residues. CDR1 and CDR2 (germline): LNHDA, SQIVND (reference sequence). V gave up 2 bases and J gave up 1 base, with 9 bases separating them. The CDR3 nucleotides are TGTGCCAGTAGTATAAACCTGGGCAGCAATCAGCCCCAGCATTTT. Translated, it gives CASSINLGSNQPQHF. Complete variable domain (other parts from reference TRBV19 and TRBJ1-5): DGGITQSPKYLFRKEGQNVTLSCEQNLNHDAMYWYRQDPGQGLRLIYYSQIVNDFQKGDIAEGYSVSREKKESFPLTVTSAQKNPTAFYLCASSINLGSNQPQHFGDGTRLSIL.

The V gene is TRBV2, the J gene TRBJ2-7, with 8 bases fitting TRBD1. V was pared by 5 bases and J by 5 bases, with 8 bases of the junction left unmatched. The CDR3 runs 14 residues. The germline CDR1 and CDR2 sequences are SNHLY and FYNNEI. CDR3 loop: CASSSQGGGNEQYF. DNA for the CDR3: TGTGCCAGCAGTTCACAGGGGGGTGGCAACGAGCAGTACTTC.

The chain joins TRBV7-9 to TRBJ1-1, with D unresolved. There are 13 residues in the CDR3. In germline, CDR1 is SEHNR, CDR2 FQNEAQ (reference sequence). V was shortened by 1 base and J by 3 bases, with 6 bases between the two germline ends. The DNA of the CDR3 is TGTGCCAGCAGCTTAGACGGGGACACTGAAGCTTTCTTT. This codes for CASSLDGDTEAFF.

J is TRBJ2-7 and V is TRBV6-5, with 7 bases identical to TRBD1. CDR3 length: 14 amino acids. Unmatched junction bases numbered 5, after V lost 6 bases and J lost 0 bases. Looked up from germline, CDR1 is MNHEY and CDR2 is SVGAGI. In DNA, the CDR3 is TGTGCCAGCAGCTCTAGGGACAGCTCCTACGAGCAGTACTTC. As protein: CASSSRDSSYEQYF.

This clone was seen at least ten times. The chain employs TRBV28 and TRBJ1-1; no clear D gene. V shed 8 bases and J shed 5 bases, with 18 bases lying between them. CDR3 length equals 14 residues. Germline CDR1 MDHEN, CDR2 SYDVKM. The CDR3 bases are TGTGCCAGCCGTGTACGGGGAAAGGAAACTGAAGCTTTCTTT. Its translation: CASRVRGKETEAFF.

This clone was found once. V is TRBV10-1 and J is TRBJ2-1; weak D call: TRBD1 (5 bases). The CDR3 has 14 residues. V was trimmed by 2 bases and J by 4 bases, leaving 9 bases between them. Germline loops: CDR1 WNHNN, CDR2 SYGVQD (reference sequence). CDR3 bases: TGCGCCAGCAGTGAGGCGGACACTTACAATGAGCAGTTCTTC. Its protein product is CASSEADTYNEQFF.

The V and J genes are TRBV6-2 or TRBV6-3 and TRBJ1-1; unclear D gene. V lost 1 base to trimming and J lost 1 base, with 13 bases between them. From germline, CDR1 is MNHEY and CDR2 SVGEGT. This CDR3 region has 16 residues. CDR3 nucleotide sequence: TGTGCCAGCAGTTACTGGATGCTAGGCAGGAACACTGAAGCTTTCTTT. It yields the protein CASSYWMLGRNTEAFF.

The gene calls are TRBV5-1 and TRBJ2-1; possible D gene TRBD1, 6 bases. This CDR3 is built from 13 residues. Germline CDR1 is SGHRS and CDR2 is YFSETQ. V lost 2 bases and J lost 6, with 9 bases in between. CDR3 sequence (DNA): TGCGCCAGCAGCTTTTTGACAGGCAATGAGCAGTTCTTC. Its translation is CASSFLTGNEQFF.

The genes are TRBV28 and TRBJ2-1, with 10 bases matching TRBD2. CDR1 is MDHEN and CDR2 is SYDVKM in the germline V gene. The ends lost 4 bases at V and 7 bases at J; junction bases unmatched: 10. CDR3 length: 16 residues. The DNA for the CDR3 is TGTGCCAGCAGTTCGCCCCCGGGACTAGCGTTAAATGAGCAGTTCTTC. Translation gives CASSSPPGLALNEQFF.

The chain has TRBV6-2 or TRBV6-3 and TRBJ1-1; 10 bases map to TRBD1. The CDR3 is made up of 17 amino acids. Germline CDR1 reads MNHEY; CDR2 reads SVGEGT. The V segment lost 6 bases and the J segment 1 base; nucleotides outside the gene matches: 11. CDR3 protein: CASSTPGQGRPNTEAFF. CDR3 DNA: TGTGCCAGCAGCACACCGGGACAGGGGCGCCCGAACACTGAAGCTTTCTTT.

In its sample, this clone was seen a few times. V usage is TRBV7-3 and J usage is TRBJ2-1, with 7 bases that match TRBD2. The CDR3 is 11 amino acids. Germline CDR1 SGHTA, CDR2 FQGTGA. With V trimmed by 4 bases and J by 10 bases, 1 base remained unmatched. The CDR3 protein is CASSSGLEQFF. The CDR3 region has the DNA TGTGCCAGCAGCTCGGGACTAGAGCAGTTCTTC.

V gene TRBV19 combines with J gene TRBJ1-2; D remains ambiguous. The CDR3 is made up of 13 amino acids. V shed 5 bases and J shed 0 bases, with 7 bases lying between them. The germline gives CDR1 LNHDA, CDR2 SQIVND (reference sequence). The CDR3 nucleotides are TGTGCCAGTAGTGTCCTAGCTAACTATGGCTACACCTTC. It yields the protein CASSVLANYGYTF.

This sequence joins TRBV19 and TRBJ2-6, with 9 bases aligning to TRBD1. CDR1 is LNHDA, CDR2 SQIVND, per germline (reference sequence). CDR3 length: 16 amino acids. V shed 7 bases, J shed 6 bases, and the junction held 10 bases outside the gene matches. The CDR3 sequence: CASTRDRAGTANVLTF. In DNA, the CDR3 is TGTGCCAGTACCCGGGACAGGGCTGGCACGGCCAACGTCCTGACTTTC.

The chain combines TRBV4-2 with TRBJ2-1; possibly TRBD2 for D (6 bases). The CDR3 spans 14 residues. Germline lookup yields CDR1 LGHNA and CDR2 YNFKEQ. V was cut by 3 bases and J by 2 bases, with 8 bases left in between. CDR3 DNA sequence: TGTGCCAGCAGCCATAGCGGCACCTACAATGAGCAGTTCTTC. Translation: CASSHSGTYNEQFF.

This chain links TRBV27 with TRBJ2-1; 13 bases align to TRBD2. J lost 7 bases, V lost 7 bases, and 4 bases had no gene match. The CDR3 extends over 14 amino acids. CDR1 MNHEY and CDR2 SMNVEV come from the germline V gene (reference sequence). CDR3 in DNA: TGTGCCAGCAAGCCGACTAGCGGGAGGAATGAGCAGTTCTTC. This gives the protein CASKPTSGRNEQFF.